What follows are 14 T cell receptor beta chains derived from one specimen sequenced in a study of vaccination effects on CD4 cells after COVID-19. No antigen has been assigned to these receptors. Using immunoSEQ multiplex PCR, the repertoire was profiled, and TCRdb retains in-frame clones only, with some absent. The data contain about 47,000 clones, roughly 72% of them singletons. The authors isolated CD4+ T cells after more than eight days of culture. Vaccine administered to participants consisted of two doses of either BNT162b2 or mRNA-1273. This specimen consisted of CD4+ T cells from PBMCs cultured without peptide, obtained after COVID-19 vaccination. These receptors were taken from a human donor who received a COVID-19 vaccine.

The chain combines TRBV19 with TRBJ1-5, with a weak D call TRBD1 (6 bases). The CDR3 covers 15 residues. Germline CDR1 LNHDA, CDR2 SQIVND (reference sequence). The V and J ends lost 4 bases and 2 bases respectively, with 12 bases between them. The CDR3 reads CASSKQGGGNQPQHF. Written as DNA, the CDR3 is TGTGCCAGTAGTAAACAGGGAGGGGGCAATCAGCCCCAGCATTTT.

This chain joins TRBV5-1 and TRBJ1-1, with D perhaps TRBD1 (5 bases). This CDR3 has 15 amino acids. Looked up from germline, CDR1 is SGHRS and CDR2 is YFSETQ. Trimming cost V 0 bases and J 6 bases, with 15 bases left between them. CDR3 residues: CASSLAVGWDAEAFF. The CDR3 DNA follows: TGCGCCAGCAGCTTGGCCGTGGGGTGGGACGCTGAAGCTTTCTTT.

V gene TRBV7-2 combines with J gene TRBJ2-5; weak D call: TRBD1 (6 bases). This CDR3 is 14 amino acids long. Trimming removed 5 bases from V and 1 base from J, with 11 bases in between. In germline, CDR1 is SGHTA, CDR2 FQGNSA. The CDR3 nucleotides read TGTGCCAGCAGCCCAGACAGGTCCCAAGAGACCCAGTACTTC. Translating gives CASSPDRSQETQYF.

The CDR3 here is CASSLRQAVYF. CDR3 bases: TGCGCCAGCAGCCTACGACAAGCGGTCTACTTC. V and J are TRBV5-1 and TRBJ2-5, with D tentatively TRBD2 (5 bases). Germline V gene sequence: CDR1 SGHRS, CDR2 YFSETQ. CDR3 length: 11 residues. V shed 4 bases and J shed 14 bases, with 15 bases lying between them.

V is TRBV24-1 and J is TRBJ2-7; TRBD2 matches 11 bases. The CDR3 has 14 amino acids. The trim removed 4 bases at V and 12 bases at J, leaving 10 bases unmatched. Germline lookup yields CDR1 KGHDR and CDR2 SFDVKD. The CDR3 reads CATSDPTSGSRLYF. The CDR3 DNA follows: TGTGCCACCAGTGACCCCACTAGCGGGAGTCGTCTGTACTTC.

This clone was detected only once. The chain has TRBV23-1 and TRBJ2-3; no clear D. TRBV23-1 is assigned to the ORF class and has an uncertain function. This CDR3 region has 12 residues. V lost 3 bases, J lost 2 bases, and 3 bases lay in between. This CDR3 reads CASSQITDTQYF. Written as DNA, the CDR3 is TGCGCCAGCAGTCAGATCACAGATACGCAGTATTTT.

Points on this clone: Other DNA variants within this sample encode the same CDR3. The chain joins TRBV5-1 to TRBJ2-5, with D uncertain. The CDR3 is 12 amino acids. Trimming removed 2 bases at V and 0 bases at J, with 2 bases between. CDR1 SGHRS and CDR2 YFSETQ come from the germline V gene. The CDR3 region is CASSFDQETQYF. The CDR3 nucleotides read TGCGCCAGCAGCTTTGACCAAGAGACCCAGTACTTC.

V usage is TRBV20-1 and J usage is TRBJ1-2; the D gene is possibly TRBD1 (5 bases). The V gene's germline CDR1 is DFQATT and CDR2 SNEGSKA (reference sequence). This CDR3 is built from 12 residues. Trimming left V 3 bases short and J 6 bases short, with 11 bases between. CDR3 residues: CSASQEGDGYTF. Written as DNA, the CDR3 is TGCAGTGCTAGTCAAGAAGGGGATGGCTACACCTTC.

The gene calls are TRBV27 and TRBJ1-3; D not certain. Trimming took off 2 bases at V and 1 base at J, with 9 bases between the two ends. CDR3 length equals 15 residues. Germline V gives CDR1 MNHEY, CDR2 SMNVEV (reference sequence). CDR3 in amino acids: CASSLRVGSGNTIYF. The DNA for the CDR3 is TGTGCCAGCAGTTTACGGGTGGGATCTGGAAACACCATATATTTT.

This sequence joins TRBV5-1 and TRBJ1-1, with D tentatively TRBD1 (5 bases). The CDR3 contains 14 residues. CDR1 and CDR2 from the germline V gene are SGHRS and YFSETQ. V lost 3 bases to trimming and J lost 4 bases, with 13 bases between them. In nucleotides, the CDR3 is TGCGCCAGCAGCTGGGGGTCTCAGGGCACTGAAGCTTTCTTT. Protein sequence: CASSWGSQGTEAFF.

The chain combines TRBV2 with TRBJ2-1, with 10 nucleotides matching TRBD2. Germline lookup yields CDR1 SNHLY and CDR2 FYNNEI. The CDR3 sequence is 14 residues long. With V trimmed by 9 bases and J by 6 bases, 8 bases remained unmatched. CDR3 nucleotides: TGTGCCAGTAAGAAGCGGGGGGGTATCAATGAGCAGTTCTTC. Its translation: CASKKRGGINEQFF.

This clone was counted only a few times. The chain couples TRBV2 to TRBJ1-3; TRBD1 matches 8 bases. The germline gives CDR1 SNHLY, CDR2 FYNNEI. The V gene end was trimmed by 7 bases and the J gene end by 4 bases; junction bases not matched to a gene: 9. This CDR3 region has 15 residues. CDR3 amino acids: CASTNRGTGGNTIYF. CDR3 sequence (DNA): TGTGCCAGCACTAACCGCGGGACAGGCGGAAACACCATATATTTT.

This clone has a handful of counts. The J gene is TRBJ1-1, the V gene TRBV5-1; maybe TRBD1 (5 bases). Trimming removed 0 bases from V and 6 bases from J, with 18 bases in between. This CDR3 is 16 amino acids long. Germline V CDR1 and CDR2: SGHRS, YFSETQ. The CDR3 sequence: CASSLVSGMRMAEAFF. CDR3 coding DNA: TGCGCCAGCAGCTTGGTTTCAGGGATGCGTATGGCTGAAGCTTTCTTT.

This clone was seen just once. J is TRBJ2-1 and V is TRBV7-8, with D perhaps matching TRBD1 or TRBD2 (6 bases each). CDR3 length: 15 amino acids. Trimming shortened V by 6 bases and J by 5 bases, and 17 bases separated the two germline ends. CDR1 is SGHVS and CDR2 is FQNEAQ in the germline V gene. The CDR3 DNA sequence: TGTGCCAGCAGGAGGGGGGATTATTATAACAATGAGCAGTTCTTC. It encodes CASRRGDYYNNEQFF. Combining the CDR3 with reference TRBV7-8 and TRBJ2-1 gives the whole variable domain GAGVSQSPRYKVAKRGQDVALRCDPISGHVSLFWYQQALGQGPEFLTYFQNEAQLDKSGLPSDRFFAERPEGSVSTLKIQRTQQEDSAVYLCASRRGDYYNNEQFFGPGTRLTVL.